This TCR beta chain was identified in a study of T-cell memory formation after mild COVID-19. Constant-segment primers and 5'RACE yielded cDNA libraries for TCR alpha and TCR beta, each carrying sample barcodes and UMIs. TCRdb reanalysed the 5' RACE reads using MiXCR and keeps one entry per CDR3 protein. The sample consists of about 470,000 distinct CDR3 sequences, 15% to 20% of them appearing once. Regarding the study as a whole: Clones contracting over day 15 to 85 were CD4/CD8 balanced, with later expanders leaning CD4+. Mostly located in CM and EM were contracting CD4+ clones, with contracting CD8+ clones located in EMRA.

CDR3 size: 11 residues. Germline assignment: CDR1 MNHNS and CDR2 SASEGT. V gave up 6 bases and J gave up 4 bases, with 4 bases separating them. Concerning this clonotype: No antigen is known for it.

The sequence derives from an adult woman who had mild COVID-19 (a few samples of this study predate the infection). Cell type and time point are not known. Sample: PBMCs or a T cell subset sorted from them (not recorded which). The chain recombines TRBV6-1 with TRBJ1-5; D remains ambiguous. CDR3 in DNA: TGTGCCAGCAGCGAGAATCAGCCCCAGCATTTT. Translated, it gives CASSENQPQHF.